Below are 14 T cell receptor beta chains sequenced from a single sample in a study of PD-L1 blockade in urothelial cancer. Some clones are missing from TCRdb's copy, which holds only in-frame ones; the method was immunoSEQ multiplex PCR. Among 95,000 to 130,000 clones, 75% to 90% were seen once, and the ten largest hold more than 1.5%. The time point was: peripheral blood 6 weeks after treatment start. Sequencing was performed on PBMCs, taken around atezolizumab (anti-PD-L1) treatment. Receptors were obtained from a man aged 60-69 years with urothelial cancer.

A single count supports this clone. This chain uses TRBV5-1 with TRBJ2-3, with a weak D call TRBD2 (6 bases). The germline V and J ends were trimmed by 3 bases and 5 bases, with 16 bases remaining between them. Germline-derived CDR1 and CDR2 are SGHRS and YFSETQ. The CDR3 is 15 residues long. As DNA, the CDR3 is TGCGCCAGCAGCTACGGACTAAGGGCTGAAGATACGCAGTATTTT. It translates to CASSYGLRAEDTQYF.

CDR3 in DNA: TGTGCCAGCAGCTACAGGGGGCGGGATAACAATGAGCAGTTCTTC. It yields the protein CASSYRGRDNNEQFF. The J gene is TRBJ2-1, the V gene TRBV6-6, with TRBD1 matching 9 bases. Germline lookup yields CDR1 MNHNY and CDR2 SVGAGI (reference sequence). V shed 6 bases and J 5 bases; nucleotides not matched to a gene: 8. The CDR3 is 15 residues long.

V and J are TRBV7-3 and TRBJ2-2, with TRBD2 identical over 13 bases. CDR1 and CDR2 from the germline V gene are SGHTA and FQGTGA. V gave up 5 bases and J gave up 1 base; unmatched junction bases: 4. The CDR3 runs to 17 residues. CDR3: CASSTSGGARNTGELFF. The CDR3 region has the DNA TGTGCCAGCAGCACTAGCGGGGGGGCAAGGAACACCGGGGAGCTGTTTTTT.

The J gene is TRBJ2-7, the V gene TRBV18, with TRBD2 matching 8 bases. J lost 5 bases, V lost 4 bases, and 13 bases had no gene match. The germline V gene has CDR1 KGHSH and CDR2 LQKENI. This CDR3 region has 16 residues. In DNA form, the CDR3 reads TGTGCCAGCTCACAAACGGGGGGGTCAAGTATAGACGAGCAGTACTTC. Translation: CASSQTGGSSIDEQYF.

The rearrangement uses TRBV18 and TRBJ2-5, with D possibly matching TRBD1 (6 bases). The CDR3 is 13 residues long. The V gene's germline CDR1 is KGHSH and CDR2 LQKENI. Trimming removed 6 bases from V and 3 bases from J, with 11 bases in between. The CDR3 coding sequence is TGTGCCAGCTCGCAGAGACAGGAAGAGACCCAGTACTTC. Translation gives CASSQRQEETQYF.

This rearrangement joins TRBV6-6 to TRBJ2-1; D is undetermined. V gave up 0 bases and J gave up 9 bases, with 12 bases separating them. The CDR3 totals 14 residues. The germline V gene has CDR1 MNHNY and CDR2 SVGAGI (reference sequence). CDR3 in amino acids: CASSYSQAVGEQFF. The CDR3 DNA reads TGTGCCAGCAGTTACTCGCAGGCCGTGGGTGAGCAGTTCTTC.

The genes are TRBV4-1 and TRBJ2-3, with D possibly matching TRBD2 (7 bases). Germline CDR1 is MGHRA and CDR2 is YSYEKL. The V and J ends lost 5 bases and 0 bases respectively, with 30 bases between them. This CDR3 has 21 residues. CDR3 sequence: CASSETEEGGIQGPSTDTQYF. In nucleotides, the CDR3 is TGCGCCAGCAGCGAAACGGAGGAGGGAGGGATACAGGGCCCTAGCACAGATACGCAGTATTTT.

This chain links TRBV5-8 with TRBJ2-1, with D tentatively TRBD1 (6 bases). The V end lost 5 bases, the J end lost 6 bases, and 12 bases lay between the germline ends. CDR3 size: 13 residues. Germline V gene data show CDR1 as SGHTS and CDR2 as YDEGEE. CDR3 region: CASRRSGVNEQFF. CDR3 nucleotides: TGTGCCAGCAGGCGATCAGGGGTCAATGAGCAGTTCTTC.

The CDR3 DNA reads TGTGCCAGCAGCCCCCTTGGACAGGGGGCTAATTCACCCCTCCACTTT. Its translation: CASSPLGQGANSPLHF. V and J are TRBV9 and TRBJ1-6, with TRBD1 identical over 11 bases. The junction had 6 bases not matched to a gene; V was cut back by 4 bases and J by 6 bases. Germline lookup yields CDR1 SGDLS and CDR2 YYNGEE. This CDR3 has 16 residues.

The V and J genes are TRBV18 and TRBJ1-1; possibly TRBD1 for D (6 bases). Looked up from germline, CDR1 is KGHSH and CDR2 is LQKENI. The V gene lost 1 base and the J gene lost 0 bases, with 9 bases spanning the gap. This CDR3 has 15 amino acids. The CDR3 bases are TGTGCCAGCTCACCACACAGGGAGATGAACACTGAAGCTTTCTTT. Translating it yields CASSPHREMNTEAFF.

This sequence joins TRBV19 and TRBJ2-1; TRBD2 agrees at 14 bases. The germline CDR1 and CDR2 sequences are LNHDA and SQIVND (reference sequence). J lost 3 bases, V lost 3 bases, and 1 base had no gene match. CDR3 size: 16 residues. The CDR3 region has the DNA TGTGCCAGTAGTATTGGGACTAGCGGGAGCTACAATGAGCAGTTCTTC. This encodes CASSIGTSGSYNEQFF. The full variable domain, its missing parts supplied by reference TRBV19 and TRBJ2-1, is DGGITQSPKYLFRKEGQNVTLSCEQNLNHDAMYWYRQDPGQGLRLIYYSQIVNDFQKGDIAEGYSVSREKKESFPLTVTSAQKNPTAFYLCASSIGTSGSYNEQFFGPGTRLTVL.

The chain carries TRBV7-2 and TRBJ2-7; 7 bases map to TRBD2. The CDR3 length is 15 residues. The trim removed 1 base at V and 5 bases at J, leaving 8 bases unmatched. Germline lookup yields CDR1 SGHTA and CDR2 FQGNSA. CDR3 nucleotide sequence: TGTGCCAGCAGCTTAGTAAAGGGGAGGGGCGACGAGCAGTACTTC. This gives the protein CASSLVKGRGDEQYF.

CDR3 DNA: TGTGCCAGCAGCCCCCTAGCGGGCATCCCCTACGAGCAGTACTTC. As protein: CASSPLAGIPYEQYF. This chain joins TRBV7-9 and TRBJ2-7; 8 nucleotides line up with TRBD2. Germline values: CDR1 SEHNR, CDR2 FQNEAQ (reference sequence). The CDR3 sequence is 15 residues long. Germline trimming cut 5 bases from V and 2 bases from J; bases unmatched to any gene: 8.

V usage is TRBV10-3 and J usage is TRBJ2-7; TRBD2 matches at 8 bases. V shed 0 bases and J 3 bases; nucleotides not matched to a gene: 1. The germline CDR1 and CDR2 sequences are ENHRY and SYGVKD. CDR3 length equals 14 residues. DNA for the CDR3: TGTGCCATCAGTGAGTCCCTAGCGGGCTACGAGCAGTACTTC. This sequence encodes CAISESLAGYEQYF.